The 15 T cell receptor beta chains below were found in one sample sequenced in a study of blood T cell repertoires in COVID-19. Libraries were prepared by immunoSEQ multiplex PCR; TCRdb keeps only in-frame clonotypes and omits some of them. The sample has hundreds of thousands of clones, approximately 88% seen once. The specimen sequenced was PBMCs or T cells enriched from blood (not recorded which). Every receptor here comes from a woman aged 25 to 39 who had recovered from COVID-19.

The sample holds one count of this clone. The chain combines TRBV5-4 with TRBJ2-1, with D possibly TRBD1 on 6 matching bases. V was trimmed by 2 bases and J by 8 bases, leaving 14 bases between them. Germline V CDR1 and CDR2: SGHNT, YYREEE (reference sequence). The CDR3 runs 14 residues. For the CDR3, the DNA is TGTGCCAGCAGCTTACAGGGCCGGTGGGATGAGCAGTTCTTC. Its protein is CASSLQGRWDEQFF.

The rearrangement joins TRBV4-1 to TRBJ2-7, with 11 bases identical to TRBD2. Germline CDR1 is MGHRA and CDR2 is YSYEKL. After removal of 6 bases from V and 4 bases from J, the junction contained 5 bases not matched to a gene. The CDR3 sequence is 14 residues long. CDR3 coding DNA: TGCGCCAGCAGTCGAGGGACTAGCGGATACGAGCAGTACTTC. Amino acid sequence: CASSRGTSGYEQYF.

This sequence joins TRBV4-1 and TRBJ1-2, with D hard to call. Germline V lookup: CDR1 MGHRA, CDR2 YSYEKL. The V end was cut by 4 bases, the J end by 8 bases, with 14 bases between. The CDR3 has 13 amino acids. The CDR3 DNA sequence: TGCGCCAGCAGCCTCTCCAACAGCAACGGCTACACCTTC. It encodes CASSLSNSNGYTF.

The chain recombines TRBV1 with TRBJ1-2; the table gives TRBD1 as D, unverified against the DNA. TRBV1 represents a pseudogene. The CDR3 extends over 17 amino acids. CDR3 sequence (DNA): TGCACCAGCAGCCACGTACCGGACAGGGGGCGGAACTATGGCTACACCTTC. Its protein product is CTSSHVPDRGRNYGYTF.

CDR3 nucleotides: TGTGCCAGCGGGCGGGAGGGCCTTGGCACAGATACGCAGTATTTT. Protein: CASGREGLGTDTQYF. The rearrangement uses TRBV7-9 and TRBJ2-3; 9 bases map to TRBD2. The CDR3 is made up of 15 amino acids. V gave up 8 bases and J gave up 1 base; unmatched junction bases: 7. Germline V CDR1 and CDR2: SEHNR, FQNEAQ (reference sequence). Full variable domain (rest looked up from reference TRBV7-9 and TRBJ2-3): DTGVSQNPRHKITKRGQNVTFRCDPISEHNRLYWYRQTLGQGPEFLTYFQNEAQLEKSRLLSDRFSAERPKGSFSTLEIQRTEQGDSAMYLCASGREGLGTDTQYFGPGTRLTVL.

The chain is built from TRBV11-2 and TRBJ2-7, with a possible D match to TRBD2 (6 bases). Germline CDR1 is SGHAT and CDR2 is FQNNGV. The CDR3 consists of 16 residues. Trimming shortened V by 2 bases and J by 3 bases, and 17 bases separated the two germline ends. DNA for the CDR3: TGTGCCAGCAGCTTACAGACTAGGCCAAAGGACTACGAGCAGTACTTC. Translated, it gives CASSLQTRPKDYEQYF.

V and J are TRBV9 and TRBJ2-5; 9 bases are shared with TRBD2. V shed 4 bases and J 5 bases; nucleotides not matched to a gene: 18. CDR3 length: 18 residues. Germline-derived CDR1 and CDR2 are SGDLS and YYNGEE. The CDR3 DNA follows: TGTGCCAGCAGCCCCCGTTGGGTGCGGGAGGGCGCGGGGGAGACCCAGTACTTC. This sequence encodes CASSPRWVREGAGETQYF. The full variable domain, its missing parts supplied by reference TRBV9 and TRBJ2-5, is DSGVTQTPKHLITATGQRVTLRCSPRSGDLSVYWYQQSLDQGLQFLIQYYNGEERAKGNILERFSAQQFPDLHSELNLSSLELGDSALYFCASSPRWVREGAGETQYFGPGTRLLVL.

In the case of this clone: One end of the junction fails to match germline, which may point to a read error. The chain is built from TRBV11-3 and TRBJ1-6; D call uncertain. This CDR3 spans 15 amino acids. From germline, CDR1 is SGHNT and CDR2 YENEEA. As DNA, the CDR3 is TGTGCCAGCAGCCTAGAGTCGGGGTTAAATTCACCCCTCCACTTT. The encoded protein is CASSLESGLNSPLHF.

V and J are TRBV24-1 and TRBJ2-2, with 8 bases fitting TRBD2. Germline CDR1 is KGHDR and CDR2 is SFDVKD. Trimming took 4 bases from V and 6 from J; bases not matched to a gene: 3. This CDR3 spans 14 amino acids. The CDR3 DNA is TGTGCCACCAGTGAGCGGCGGGGGGCCGGGGAGCTGTTTTTT. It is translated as CATSERRGAGELFF.

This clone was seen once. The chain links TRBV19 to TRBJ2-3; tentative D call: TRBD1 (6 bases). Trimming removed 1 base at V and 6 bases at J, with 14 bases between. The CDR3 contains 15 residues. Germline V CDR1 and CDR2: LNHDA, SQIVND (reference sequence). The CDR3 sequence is CASSIAGRGIDTQYF. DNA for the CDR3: TGTGCCAGTAGTATAGCTGGCAGGGGCATCGATACGCAGTATTTT.

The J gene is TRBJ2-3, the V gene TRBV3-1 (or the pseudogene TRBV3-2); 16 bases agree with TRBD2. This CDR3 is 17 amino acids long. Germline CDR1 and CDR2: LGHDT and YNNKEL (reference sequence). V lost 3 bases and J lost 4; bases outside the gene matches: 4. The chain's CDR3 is CASSHEGLAGGADTQYF. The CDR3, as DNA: TGTGCCAGCAGCCACGAGGGACTAGCGGGAGGGGCAGATACGCAGTATTTT.

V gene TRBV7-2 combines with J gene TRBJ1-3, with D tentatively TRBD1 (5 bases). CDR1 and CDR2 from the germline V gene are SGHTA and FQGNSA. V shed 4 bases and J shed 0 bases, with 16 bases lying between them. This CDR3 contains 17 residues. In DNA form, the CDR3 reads TGTGCCAGCAGCTCATTACGGGGGGAGGTCTCTGGAAACACCATATATTTT. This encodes CASSSLRGEVSGNTIYF.

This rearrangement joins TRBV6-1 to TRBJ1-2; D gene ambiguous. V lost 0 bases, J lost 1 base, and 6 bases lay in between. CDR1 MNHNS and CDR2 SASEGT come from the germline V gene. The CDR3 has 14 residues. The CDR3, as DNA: TGTGCCAGCAGTGAAGCGCACGGTAACTATGGCTACACCTTC. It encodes CASSEAHGNYGYTF.

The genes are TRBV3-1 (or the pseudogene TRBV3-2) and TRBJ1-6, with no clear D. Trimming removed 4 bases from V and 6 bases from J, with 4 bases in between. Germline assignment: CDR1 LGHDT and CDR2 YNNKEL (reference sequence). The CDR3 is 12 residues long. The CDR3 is CASSPGNSPLHF. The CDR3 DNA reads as TGTGCCAGCAGCCCGGGTAATTCACCCCTCCACTTT.

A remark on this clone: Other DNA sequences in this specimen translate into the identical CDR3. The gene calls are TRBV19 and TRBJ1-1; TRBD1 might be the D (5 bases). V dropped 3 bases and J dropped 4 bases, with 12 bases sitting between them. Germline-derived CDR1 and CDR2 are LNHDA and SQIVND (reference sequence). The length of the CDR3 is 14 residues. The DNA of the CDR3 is TGTGCCAGTAGTATCGGGGGTGGGGGCACTGAAGCTTTCTTT. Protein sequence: CASSIGGGGTEAFF.